This note documents a single TCR beta chain sequence. Its antigen is unknown. No per-base quality is available; no much larger clone lies one base away. This sample was taken from a study of radiotherapy plus CTLA-4 blockade in lung cancer (dated by TCRdb to between 2018 and 2020). About the study as a whole: Among enrolled patients, under 20% had an objective response and 25% to 40% reached disease control.

The study tested focal radiation therapy combined with CTLA-4 blockade (ipilimumab) in patients with chemo-refractory metastatic non-small-cell lung cancer. The CDR3 runs 15 amino acids, cysteine and phenylalanine included. The kept DNA is CDR3 alone, 45 bases in frame from the first base. Trimmed from V: 4 bases; trimmed from J: 3 bases; junction bases lacking a gene match: 8. Via the germline V gene, CDR1 is SGHVS and CDR2 FNYEAQ. The library was prepared using the immunoSEQ multiplex PCR assay. As stored in TCRdb, this immuneACCESS dataset retains in-frame rearrangements with V and J assigned. A fraction of the clones does not appear; measured against another copy, unresolved V genes explain less than half of the discrepancy, and the remainder lacks a known reason. In this sample the table shows 75,000 to 100,000 clones, 88% of which occur a single time. Clones ranked in the top ten supply 4.9% of the sample.

Overall study outcomes, separate from this receptor: The strongest predictors of response were reported to be early dynamic shifts in blood T cell clones along with a rise in serum interferon-beta following radiation. After treatment with radiotherapy and ipilimumab, TCR clones that came from tumors expanded in the peripheral blood.

This material consisted of peripheral blood, taken from a patient treated with radiotherapy plus ipilimumab. The sequence joins TRBV7-6 to TRBJ2-7, with TRBD2 identical over 8 junction bases. The sequence was collected from a human donor with non-small cell lung cancer that progressed on radiotherapy plus ipilimumab. The DNA is as follows: TGTGCCAGCAGCTCGGAGCCGGGACTAGTCTACGAGCAGTACTTC. Its coded protein is CASSSEPGLVYEQYF.